Listed below are T cell receptor beta chains from one sample, sequenced in a study of blood T cell repertoires in COVID-19. Libraries were prepared by immunoSEQ multiplex PCR; TCRdb keeps only in-frame clonotypes and omits some of them. The sample yields around 400,000 clones, less than 90% seen once. The sample taken for sequencing was PBMCs or T cells enriched from blood (not recorded which). These receptor sequences come from a woman between 45 and 65 years old who had recovered from COVID-19. The CDR3 runs from the conserved cysteine through the conserved F or W. The D gene is left open where the match is weak. Expanded clones are given a class, and other clones once, few, many or no size at all.

TRBV9,-,TRBJ2-1,-,CASSGPDSLAGNEQFF
TRBV4-2,TRBD1,TRBJ2-3,-,CASSQDPSGTGSDTQYF
TRBV15,-,TRBJ1-1,-,CATSRSGLEAFF
TRBV7-3,-,TRBJ2-1,-,CASSLTGPPSYNEQFF
TRBV7-3,-,TRBJ1-1,once,CASSLKGGPVDTEAFF
TRBV5-4,TRBD1,TRBJ1-2,many,CASRPTGTGGLGGYTF
TRBV5-1,-,TRBJ2-1,-,CASRDNYNEQFF
TRBV12-3/TRBV12-4,-,TRBJ1-4,once,CASTPGVREKLFF
TRBV7-9,-,TRBJ2-1,-,CASSLAVRNNEQFF
TRBV29-1,TRBD1,TRBJ2-2,-,CSVDGDREGIGELFF
TRBV18,TRBD2,TRBJ2-7,-,CASSPESGSSYEQYF
TRBV7-2,-,TRBJ1-1,-,CASSLGHRGAEAFF
TRBV5-1,-,TRBJ2-5,-,CASSLVGVQETQYF
TRBV18,-,TRBJ1-1,-,CASSPNAPTAALGTEAFF
TRBV6-2/TRBV6-3,-,TRBJ1-2,-,CASSYSQGSNYGYTF
TRBV13,TRBD1,TRBJ1-1,-,CASSLMSGGRVTEAFF